This TCR beta chain was sequenced for a study of OX40 agonist ivuxolimab in advanced cancers. The CDR3 is made up of 15 amino acids. V dropped 0 bases and J dropped 0 bases, with 9 bases sitting between them. Germline lookup yields CDR1 LNHNV and CDR2 YYDKDF (reference sequence). Here immunoSEQ multiplex PCR was the method, and the copy in TCRdb shows in-frame clones only, minus some. The top ten hold around 2.4% of the sample, which has about 53,000 clones, 79% seen once. V gene TRBV15 combines with J gene TRBJ2-7, with D perhaps matching TRBD1 (5 bases). The sample was CD4+ or CD8+ T cells sorted from blood, taken in a trial of the OX40 agonist ivuxolimab. The clonotype comes from an adult with an advanced solid tumor such as melanoma, head and neck, liver or kidney cancer. The CDR3 DNA reads as TGTGCCACCAGCAGAGATCCCCAGGGCTCCTACGAGCAGTACTTC. This encodes CATSRDPQGSYEQYF.